The rows below give T cell receptor beta chains drawn from one sample of a study of blood T cells in healthy people across ages. TCRdb called the 5' RACE reads again in MiXCR, with one record for every CDR3 protein. The top ten hold roughly 22% of the sample, which has about 720,000 distinct CDR3 sequences, about a fifth seen once. Material: blood. Receptors were obtained from a man in his sixties or seventies in good health. The CDR3 runs from the conserved cysteine through the conserved F or W. D genes are given only for firm matches. Clone size, where shown, is once, few, many, or a class for clones that have expanded.

d_gene | j_gene | v_gene | abundance | CDR3nt | CDR3aa
TRBD1 | TRBJ1-5 | TRBV20-1 | - | TGCAGTGCCGGGGACAGGGCGGCGCAGCCCCAGCATTTT | CSAGDRAAQPQHF
TRBD2 | TRBJ2-1 | TRBV9 | - | TGTGCCAGCAGCGTTTGGGACTATCATTCTGAGCAGTTCTTC | CASSVWDYHSEQFF
- | TRBJ1-2 | TRBV7-8 | few | TGTGCCAGCAGCTTAGAGGGGCAGCTAACGGCTGGCTACACCTTC | CASSLEGQLTAGYTF
- | TRBJ2-1 | TRBV5-1 | - | TGCGCCAGCAGCTTGGGAAGCGCGGACTACAATGAGCAGTTCTTC | CASSLGSADYNEQFF
TRBD1 | TRBJ1-5 | TRBV6-1 | - | TGTGCCAGCAGTGAAAATCCTCAGGGGGTCCAGCCCCAGCATTTT | CASSENPQGVQPQHF
- | TRBJ1-4 | TRBV15 | many | TGTGCCACCAGCACTAACGCTGCAACTAATGAAAAACTGTTTTTT | CATSTNAATNEKLFF
- | TRBJ1-1 | TRBV12-3/TRBV12-4 | many | TGTGCCAGCAGTTTAAGACGGACTGAAGCTTTCTTT | CASSLRRTEAFF
- | TRBJ2-2 | TRBV20-1 | few | TGCAGTGCTAGAGACCCAAGGACAAGTTCGAACACCGGGGAGCTGTTTTTT | CSARDPRTSSNTGELFF
- | TRBJ1-2 | TRBV7-2 | - | TGTGCCAGCAGCTTAGACTGGGGGAGCGGCTACACCTTC | CASSLDWGSGYTF
- | TRBJ2-1 | TRBV20-1 | many | TGCAGTGCTATCAAGGGGACTGGCCTGGACAATGAGCAGTTCTTC | CSAIKGTGLDNEQFF
- | TRBJ2-4 | TRBV21-1 | few | TGTGCCAGCAGCAACGCCACACAAGGAGCCAAAAACATTCAGTACTTC | CASSNATQGAKNIQYF
- | TRBJ2-3 | TRBV14 | - | TGTGCCAGCAGCCAAGTTGCGGCCAGGGGGGCTCCCACAGATACGCAGTATTTT | CASSQVAARGAPTDTQYF
- | TRBJ1-1 | TRBV29-1 | few | TGCAGCGTTGCTAGGCTGAGCGGCGACACTGAAGCTTTCTTT | CSVARLSGDTEAFF
- | TRBJ1-3 | TRBV30 | few | TGTGCCTGGAGTCCTGGAGGGAACACCATATATTTT | CAWSPGGNTIYF
- | TRBJ2-5 | TRBV21-1 | few | TGTGCCAGCGCGGGAGAGACCCAGTACTTC | CASAGETQYF
- | TRBJ1-1 | TRBV5-1 | - | TGCGCCAGCAGCCTAACAGGGTATGCCACTGAAGCTTTCTTT | CASSLTGYATEAFF
- | TRBJ1-5 | TRBV5-5 | - | TGTGCCAGCAGCTTGCTGCAGTCCAATCAGCCCCAGCATTTT | CASSLLQSNQPQHF
- | TRBJ2-3 | TRBV5-1 | - | TGCGCCAGCAGCTGGCGGACAACTAGCACAGATACGCAGTATTTT | CASSWRTTSTDTQYF
- | TRBJ2-7 | TRBV6-6 | - | TGTGCCAGCAAGGGCGGTTCGGGGTACGAGCAGTACTTC | CASKGGSGYEQYF
TRBD2 | TRBJ2-7 | TRBV29-1 | - | TGCAGCGCCGGGCGGGGGTTTACCTACGAGCAGTACTTC | CSAGRGFTYEQYF
- | TRBJ2-3 | TRBV29-1 | - | TGCAGCGTTGAAGCAAACAGGGCGGATACGCAGTATTTT | CSVEANRADTQYF
TRBD1 | TRBJ1-4 | TRBV6-6 | - | TGTGCCAGCAGATCAGGGGGTTCTGTTGAAAAACTGTTTTTT | CASRSGGSVEKLFF
TRBD1 | TRBJ2-5 | TRBV7-2 | few | TGTGCCAGCAGCTTAACGGGACAGAGAGGGACCCAGTACTTC | CASSLTGQRGTQYF
- | TRBJ1-2 | TRBV12-3/TRBV12-4 | many | TGTGCCAGCAGTTTAGCAGGTCGTGGCTACACCTTC | CASSLAGRGYTF
- | TRBJ1-2 | TRBV10-3 | few | TGTGCCATCAGTCCGGGGGACTATGGCTACACCTTC | CAISPGDYGYTF
- | TRBJ2-1 | TRBV29-1 | - | TGCAGCGTTGATAAGGGCTACAATGAGCAGTTCTTC | CSVDKGYNEQFF
- | TRBJ1-1 | TRBV6-6 | - | TGTGCCAGCAGTCCCCCAAGGGAGATCGCTGAAGCTTTCTTT | CASSPPREIAEAFF
- | TRBJ2-7 | TRBV5-1 | - | TGCGCCAGCAGTTCTGCGGGTATCTCCTACGAGCAGTACTTC | CASSSAGISYEQYF
- | TRBJ2-7 | TRBV3-1 | - | TGTGCCAGCAGCCCCGGGGGGACACCCTTTGGCGAGCAGTACTTC | CASSPGGTPFGEQYF
- | TRBJ2-5 | TRBV20-1 | few | TGCAGTGCTAGGCCGGAGGACACCCAAGAGACCCAGTACTTC | CSARPEDTQETQYF
TRBD2 | TRBJ2-3 | TRBV7-6 | - | TGTGCCAGCAGCTATAGACTAGCGGGGGCCACAGATACGCAGTATTTT | CASSYRLAGATDTQYF
TRBD1 | TRBJ2-1 | TRBV29-1 | few | TGCAGCGTGGACCGCGGACAGGGGGGGAGAAAGGAGCAGTTCTTC | CSVDRGQGGRKEQFF
- | TRBJ1-4 | TRBV14 | - | TGTGCCAGCAGCCAAGGTGGCCGACTTGAAAAACTGTTTTTT | CASSQGGRLEKLFF
TRBD1 | TRBJ2-6 | TRBV9 | few | TGTGCCGGCAGCTTTCCGGACAGGGATATCGGTGGGGCCAACGTCCTGACTTTC | CAGSFPDRDIGGANVLTF
- | TRBJ2-5 | TRBV12-3/TRBV12-4 | - | TGTGCCAGCAGCCCTCACGGGGGACCACAAGAGACCCAGTACTTC | CASSPHGGPQETQYF
TRBD1 | TRBJ1-5 | TRBV5-5 | few | TGTGCCAGCAGCATACAGGGGGCCAATCAGCCCCAGCATTTT | CASSIQGANQPQHF
TRBD1 | TRBJ2-1 | TRBV9 | few | TGTGCCAGCAGCAACGACAGGGGTACCTACAATGAGCAGTTCTTC | CASSNDRGTYNEQFF
TRBD1 | TRBJ1-1 | TRBV5-1 | - | TGCGCCAGCAGCTCCGGGACAGGGGACACTGAAGCTTTCTTT | CASSSGTGDTEAFF
- | TRBJ2-1 | TRBV6-6 | - | TGTGCCAGCAGTACGTACCGCTCCTACAATGAGCAGTTCTTC | CASSTYRSYNEQFF
- | TRBJ1-5 | TRBV5-5 | many | TGTGCCAGCAGCTTTGGGACCCAGGGTCAGCCCCAGCATTTT | CASSFGTQGQPQHF
- | TRBJ2-1 | TRBV12-3/TRBV12-4 | few | TGTGCCAGCACCCGACCGGGACTTTTCTACAATGAGCAGTTCTTC | CASTRPGLFYNEQFF
- | TRBJ1-1 | TRBV29-1 | few | TGCAGCTCTAACACAGGGAACACTGAAGCTTTCTTT | CSSNTGNTEAFF
- | TRBJ1-3 | TRBV6-1 | - | TGTGCCAGCAGGCCGGCCATTAGCTCTGGAAACACCATATATTTT | CASRPAISSGNTIYF
TRBD2 | TRBJ2-1 | TRBV5-1 | - | TGCGCCAGCAGCTTGGTTCCTAGCGGGGGAGTCAATGAGCAGTTCTTC | CASSLVPSGGVNEQFF
- | TRBJ1-1 | TRBV28 | many | TGTGCCAGCAGTCGAGGCGGGGGGAACACTGAAGCTTTCTTT | CASSRGGGNTEAFF
TRBD1 | TRBJ1-2 | TRBV3-1 | few | TGTGCCAGCAACACAGGGGGCAACTATGGCTACACCTTC | CASNTGGNYGYTF
- | TRBJ1-1 | TRBV24-1 | - | TGTGCCACCAGTGACTCCACAGGGAAGGTCACTGAAGCTTTCTTT | CATSDSTGKVTEAFF
- | TRBJ2-4 | TRBV6-4 | - | TGTGCCAACGGGATCAAAAACATTCAGTACTTC | CANGIKNIQYF
- | TRBJ2-3 | TRBV19 | few | TGTGCCAGTAGTACAGACGGGACCAGCACAGATACGCAGTATTTT | CASSTDGTSTDTQYF
- | TRBJ1-1 | TRBV14 | - | TGTGCCAGCAGCCAAACCCGAGGGCCCACTGAAGCTTTCTTT | CASSQTRGPTEAFF
- | TRBJ1-2 | TRBV18 | many | TGTGCCAGCTCACCAGGGGCGGGCTATGGCTACACCTTC | CASSPGAGYGYTF
- | TRBJ1-4 | TRBV18 | once | TGTGCCAGCTCACCTGAGCTGGGAAAACTGTTTTTT | CASSPELGKLFF